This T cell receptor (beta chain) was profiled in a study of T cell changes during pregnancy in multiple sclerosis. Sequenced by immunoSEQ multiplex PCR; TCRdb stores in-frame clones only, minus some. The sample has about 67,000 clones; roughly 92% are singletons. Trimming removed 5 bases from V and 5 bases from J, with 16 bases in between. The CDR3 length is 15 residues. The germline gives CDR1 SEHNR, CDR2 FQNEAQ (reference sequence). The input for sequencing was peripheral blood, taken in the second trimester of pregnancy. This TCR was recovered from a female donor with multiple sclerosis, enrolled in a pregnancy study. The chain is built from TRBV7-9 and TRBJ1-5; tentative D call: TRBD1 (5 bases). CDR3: CASSQGPGEYQPQHF. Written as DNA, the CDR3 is TGTGCCAGCAGCCAAGGACCGGGGGAGTATCAGCCCCAGCATTTT.